One sample yielded the 23 T cell receptor beta chains listed below, sequenced in a study of T-cell memory formation after mild COVID-19. MiXCR, run by TCRdb on the 5' RACE reads, gives a single entry per CDR3 protein. Here the sample spans roughly 250,000 distinct CDR3 sequences, roughly 15% being singletons. Sequencing used PBMCs or a T cell subset sorted from them (not recorded which). The receptors here all came from a young man who had mild COVID-19 (a few samples of this study predate the infection). Cell type and time point are not known.

CDR3 sequence (DNA): TGTGCCAGCAGTTACTATCGCAGGGGTTCAGCTTTCTTT. This sequence encodes CASSYYRRGSAFF. This chain joins TRBV6-5 and TRBJ1-1, with TRBD1 as a possible D gene (6 bases). The CDR3 spans 13 residues. The germline gives CDR1 MNHEY, CDR2 SVGAGI. Trimming took 1 base from V and 10 from J, leaving 13 bases between them.

This clonotype came up a few times. The gene calls are TRBV20-1 and TRBJ1-5, with TRBD1 as a possible D gene (5 bases). The CDR3 loop spans 14 amino acids. Trimming shortened V by 0 bases and J by 8 bases, and 14 bases separated the two germline ends. CDR1 and CDR2 (germline): DFQATT, SNEGSKA (reference sequence). The CDR3 sequence: CSAREAYMDKPQHF. The CDR3 coding sequence is TGCAGTGCTAGAGAAGCCTACATGGACAAGCCCCAGCATTTT.

The V gene is TRBV24-1, the J gene TRBJ2-3, with D hard to call. Germline V gives CDR1 KGHDR, CDR2 SFDVKD. Trimming took 0 bases from V and 5 from J, leaving 5 bases between them. This CDR3 contains 13 residues. The CDR3 spells CATSDLYKDTQYF. The CDR3 nucleotides are TGTGCCACCAGTGATTTGTACAAAGATACGCAGTATTTT.

There are many counts of this clonotype. The chain uses TRBV27 and TRBJ2-1; D gene unclear. Trimming took 2 bases from V and 10 from J, leaving 6 bases between them. CDR3 length: 11 residues. In germline, CDR1 is MNHEY, CDR2 SMNVEV (reference sequence). This chain's CDR3 is CASSLGLEQFF. The CDR3 bases are TGTGCCAGCAGTTTAGGATTAGAGCAGTTCTTC.

The genes are TRBV20-1 and TRBJ2-3, with TRBD1 matching 7 bases. J lost 0 bases, V lost 5 bases, and 5 bases had no gene match. CDR1 is DFQATT and CDR2 is SNEGSKA in the germline V gene (reference sequence). The CDR3 spans 14 residues. As DNA, the CDR3 is TGCAGTGCTTTTAGACAGGGAAGCACAGATACGCAGTATTTT. This gives the protein CSAFRQGSTDTQYF.

J is TRBJ2-1 and V is TRBV7-3; 9 nucleotides line up with TRBD2. The CDR3 is made up of 14 amino acids. J lost 9 bases, V lost 4 bases, and 7 bases had no gene match. Germline V lookup: CDR1 SGHTA, CDR2 FQGTGA. The CDR3 loop reads CASSSLAGGFEQFF. Written as DNA, the CDR3 is TGTGCCAGCAGCTCCCTGGCGGGGGGGTTTGAGCAGTTCTTC.

The chain carries TRBV6-1 and TRBJ2-3, with 8 bases that match TRBD1. Unmatched junction bases numbered 5, after V lost 4 bases and J lost 2 bases. Germline V gives CDR1 MNHNS, CDR2 SASEGT. This CDR3 comprises 15 residues. The CDR3 spells CASSAPGQVTDTQYF. CDR3 nucleotides: TGTGCCAGCAGTGCCCCGGGACAGGTCACAGATACGCAGTATTTT.

At least ten counts were recorded for this clonotype. The chain has TRBV20-1 and TRBJ2-5, with D possibly TRBD2 on 6 matching bases. The CDR3 has 13 residues. V lost 6 bases and J lost 1, with 12 bases in between. Germline V gene data show CDR1 as DFQATT and CDR2 as SNEGSKA (reference sequence). CDR3 coding DNA: TGCAGTGCCTACGGTAGCGGCCAAGAGACCCAGTACTTC. Its protein is CSAYGSGQETQYF.

This clonotype was found a few times. The CDR3 region is CASSPPGQRETQYF. CDR3 coding DNA: TGTGCCAGCTCACCACCGGGACAGAGGGAGACCCAGTACTTC. The gene calls are TRBV18 and TRBJ2-5, with 7 positions matching TRBD1. With 0 bases clipped from V and 5 bases from J, the junction kept 3 bases outside the gene matches. The CDR3 extends over 14 amino acids. Per germline, CDR1 KGHSH and CDR2 LQKENI.

This sequence joins TRBV11-2 and TRBJ2-3; tentative D call: TRBD2 (5 bases). The V gene's germline CDR1 is SGHAT and CDR2 FQNNGV. Deletions cut 1 base from V and 3 bases from J, with 8 bases between. This CDR3 spans 14 amino acids. The CDR3 is CASSLVGETDTQYF. For the CDR3, the DNA is TGTGCCAGCAGCTTAGTCGGGGAAACAGATACGCAGTATTTT.

This clonotype occurred a few times. J is TRBJ2-5 and V is TRBV5-1; a possible D gene is TRBD2 (6 bases). The V end lost 5 bases, the J end lost 5 bases, and 16 bases lay between the germline ends. CDR1 is SGHRS, CDR2 YFSETQ, per germline. The CDR3 contains 14 residues. The CDR3 DNA sequence: TGCGCCAGCAGTAGCGGTCCGGGCGGGGAGACCCAGTACTTC. Protein sequence: CASSSGPGGETQYF.

The J gene is TRBJ2-7, the V gene TRBV6-5; D gene uncertain. V lost 5 bases and J 2 bases, leaving 4 bases between the germline ends. The CDR3 totals 11 residues. Germline CDR1 is MNHEY and CDR2 is SVGAGI. Here the CDR3 DNA reads TGTGCCAGCAGTACCGCCTACGAGCAGTACTTC. Translated, it gives CASSTAYEQYF.

This clonotype came up a few times. The rearrangement links TRBV7-3 to TRBJ2-2, with 7 bases aligning to TRBD2. Germline assignment: CDR1 SGHTA and CDR2 FQGTGA. The CDR3 runs 14 residues. The ends lost 3 bases at V and 6 bases at J; junction bases unmatched: 4. CDR3 in DNA: TGTGCCAGCAGCTTCGGGGGGATGGCCGGGGAGCTGTTTTTT. Translated, it gives CASSFGGMAGELFF.

The gene calls are TRBV25-1 and TRBJ2-3; no clear D gene. The germline V gene has CDR1 MGHDK and CDR2 SYGVNS. V was trimmed by 4 bases and J by 0 bases, leaving 8 bases between them. This CDR3 has 14 amino acids. DNA for the CDR3: TGTGCCAGCAGTGGCGGATTCAGCACAGATACGCAGTATTTT. Its translation: CASSGGFSTDTQYF.

This clonotype was seen a handful of times. A read error is possible here, since a much larger clone lies one base away. The chain joins TRBV28 to TRBJ2-5; no clear D. Germline values: CDR1 MDHEN, CDR2 SYDVKM. The V gene lost 7 bases and the J gene lost 4 bases, with 4 bases spanning the gap. CDR3 size: 10 residues. The chain's CDR3 is CASTGETQYF. The CDR3 DNA reads TGTGCCAGCACTGGAGAGACCCAGTACTTC.

This clonotype has a handful of counts. V usage is TRBV9 and J usage is TRBJ2-3; 8 nucleotides line up with TRBD2. In germline, CDR1 is SGDLS, CDR2 YYNGEE. This CDR3 is 15 amino acids long. The J segment lost 7 bases and the V segment lost 0 bases, leaving 7 bases of the junction unmatched. The CDR3 region is CASSVGGTGGNTQYF. CDR3 DNA sequence: TGTGCCAGCAGCGTAGGTGGAACGGGGGGGAATACGCAGTATTTT.

The chain carries TRBV7-3 and TRBJ1-2, with unresolved D. This CDR3 contains 13 residues. The germline V and J ends were trimmed by 0 bases and 8 bases, with 10 bases remaining between them. Germline CDR1 reads SGHTA; CDR2 reads FQGTGA. The CDR3 coding sequence is TGTGCCAGCAGCTTAACCAGAGAGCGGGGCTACACCTTC. Its protein is CASSLTRERGYTF.

In the case of this clonotype: An end of the junction differs from the germline gene, which may be a read error. The J gene is TRBJ2-3, the V gene TRBV7-2; D may correspond to TRBD1 or TRBD2 (6 bases each). CDR1 is SGHTA and CDR2 is FQGNSA in the germline V gene. CDR3 length: 15 amino acids. This chain's CDR3 is CAGSSTPGAEDTQYF. The CDR3, as DNA: TGTGCCGGCAGCTCGACACCGGGGGCGGAAGATACGCAGTATTTT.

The V call is TRBV7-6, the J call TRBJ2-3; the match to TRBD2 covers 7 bases. The CDR3 contains 15 residues. The germline V gene encodes CDR1 SGHVS and CDR2 FNYEAQ. The V gene end was trimmed by 4 bases and the J gene end by 1 base; junction bases not matched to a gene: 5. CDR3: CASSSRGGRTDTQYF. CDR3 nucleotide sequence: TGTGCCAGCAGCTCGAGGGGAGGGCGCACAGATACGCAGTATTTT. Looking up the rest from reference TRBV7-6 and TRBJ2-3 gives the full variable domain: GAGVSQSPRYKVTKRGQDVALRCDPISGHVSLYWYRQALGQGPEFLTYFNYEAQQDKSGLPNDRFSAERPEGSISTLTIQRTEQRDSAMYRCASSSRGGRTDTQYFGPGTRLTVL.

This clonotype was seen more than once but under ten times. The rearrangement uses TRBV25-1 and TRBJ1-4; D is uncertain. V shed 3 bases and J shed 0 bases, with 5 bases lying between them. The CDR3 is 14 amino acids. Germline V gene data show CDR1 as MGHDK and CDR2 as SYGVNS. As DNA, the CDR3 is TGTGCCAGCAGTGACAGATCAACTAATGAAAAACTGTTTTTT. Translated, it gives CASSDRSTNEKLFF.

V and J are TRBV28 and TRBJ2-5, with D perhaps matching TRBD1 (5 bases). Germline CDR1 reads MDHEN; CDR2 reads SYDVKM. This CDR3 region has 13 residues. Trimming removed 8 bases at V and 7 bases at J, with 17 bases between. The DNA of the CDR3 is TGTGCCAGCTCTGGGGTGAGCAGGGCGACCCAGTACTTC. Protein: CASSGVSRATQYF.

V is TRBV7-2 and J is TRBJ2-1; D gene ambiguous. The CDR3 runs to 15 residues. The V end lost 5 bases, the J end lost 0 bases, and 11 bases lay between the germline ends. CDR1 is SGHTA and CDR2 is FQGNSA in the germline V gene. Here the CDR3 DNA reads TGTGCCAGCAGCCCCTCTATCTTCTCCTACAATGAGCAGTTCTTC. The encoded protein is CASSPSIFSYNEQFF.

This clonotype appeared a few times. The gene calls are TRBV28 and TRBJ1-4; D not resolved. The germline V and J ends were trimmed by 8 bases and 5 bases, with 9 bases remaining between them. Per germline, CDR1 MDHEN and CDR2 SYDVKM. This CDR3 is 12 amino acids long. The CDR3 DNA sequence: TGTGCCAGCGGCCGACTGAATGAAAAACTGTTTTTT. Amino acids: CASGRLNEKLFF.